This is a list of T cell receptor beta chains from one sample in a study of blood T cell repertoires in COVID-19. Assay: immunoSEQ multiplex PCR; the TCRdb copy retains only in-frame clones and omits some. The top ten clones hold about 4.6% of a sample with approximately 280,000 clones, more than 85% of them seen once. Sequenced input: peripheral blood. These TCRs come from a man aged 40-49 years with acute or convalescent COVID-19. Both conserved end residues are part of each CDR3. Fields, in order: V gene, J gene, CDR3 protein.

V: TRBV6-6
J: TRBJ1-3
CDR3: CASSYRSSNTIYF

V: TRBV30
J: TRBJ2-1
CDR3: CAWSRTTNEQFF

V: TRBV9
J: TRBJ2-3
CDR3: CASSVAGGQADTQYF

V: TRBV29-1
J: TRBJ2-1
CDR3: CSVVGGVPGNEQFF

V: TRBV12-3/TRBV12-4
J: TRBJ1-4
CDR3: CASGDEKLFF

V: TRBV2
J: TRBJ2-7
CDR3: CASSRDRGRDEQYF

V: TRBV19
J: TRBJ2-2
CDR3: CASITREGGAHTGELFF

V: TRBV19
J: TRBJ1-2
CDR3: CLYGQGLYGYTF

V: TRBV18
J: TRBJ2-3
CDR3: CASGDGGADTQYF

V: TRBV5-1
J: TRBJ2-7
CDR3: CASSLAGVYEQYF

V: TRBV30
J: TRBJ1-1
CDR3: CARTRQANTEAFF

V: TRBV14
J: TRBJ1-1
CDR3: CASSPGLVGRAFF

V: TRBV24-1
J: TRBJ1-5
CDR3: CATHSQGSNQPQHF

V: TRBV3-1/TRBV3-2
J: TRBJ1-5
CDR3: CASSQRGGAGENQPQHF

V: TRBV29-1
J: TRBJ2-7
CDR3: CSVRQVYEQYF

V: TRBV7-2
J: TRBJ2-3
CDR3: CASSFGPGKDTQYF

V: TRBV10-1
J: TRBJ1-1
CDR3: CASSAVREVAFF

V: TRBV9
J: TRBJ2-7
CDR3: CASSAGQGGAYEQYF

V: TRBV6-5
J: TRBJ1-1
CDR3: CATTRRGMIEAFF

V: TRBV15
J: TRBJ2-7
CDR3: CATSRDRSGYEQYF

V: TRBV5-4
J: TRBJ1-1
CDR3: CASSSDRGANTEAFF

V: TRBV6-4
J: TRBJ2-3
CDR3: CASRDRNTDTQYF

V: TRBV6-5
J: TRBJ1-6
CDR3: CASARPPDSPLHF

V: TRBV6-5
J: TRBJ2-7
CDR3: CASSRLGGVYEQYF

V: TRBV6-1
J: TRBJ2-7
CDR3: CASSEARLAVLEQYF

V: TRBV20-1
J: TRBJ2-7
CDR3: CSAGAGTWVAYEQYF

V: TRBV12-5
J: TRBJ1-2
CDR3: CASGSGGPYGYTF